The 30 T cell receptor beta chains presented below share a single source sample, sequenced in a study of response to subunit inactivated influenza vaccine. TCRdb reprocessed the RT-PCR reads with MiXCR, giving one entry per CDR3 protein. The sample contains hundreds of thousands of distinct CDR3 sequences, about 11% of which appear only once. These same data were also listed under a study on T cells expressing NK-cell markers. That paper states: It was by 5'RACE template switching with UMIs that TCR beta cDNA was made.

Here the sequenced sample was PBMCs from blood, taken on the day of vaccination. The receptor source for this set is a man aged 50-59 years who received an inactivated influenza vaccine.

The chain recombines TRBV12-3 or TRBV12-4 with TRBJ2-1; D is unclear. The CDR3 length is 14 residues. Trimming left V 3 bases short and J 4 bases short, with 10 bases between. The CDR3: CASSFTSQYNEQFF. The CDR3 DNA reads as TGTGCCAGCAGTTTTACGTCGCAATACAATGAGCAGTTCTTC.

This clonotype showed up many times. This chain connects TRBV7-3 to TRBJ2-5, with D possibly TRBD2 on 6 matching bases. Trimming removed 1 base from V and 4 bases from J, with 10 bases in between. The CDR3 runs 14 residues. CDR1 and CDR2 (germline): SGHTA, FQGTGA. CDR3 DNA: TGTGCCAGCAGCTTAAGTGGAGGGGCAGAGACCCAGTACTTC. Its translation: CASSLSGGAETQYF.

There are a few counts of this clonotype. The chain links TRBV6-1 to TRBJ1-1, with 10 positions matching TRBD1. The CDR3 contains 13 residues. CDR1 is MNHNS and CDR2 is SASEGT in the germline V gene. V trimming: 7 bases; J trimming: 4 bases; junction bases outside the gene matches: 3. The DNA of the CDR3 is TGTGCCAGCACCAGGACAGGGGGCACTGAAGCTTTCTTT. Translated: CASTRTGGTEAFF.

This clonotype showed up just a few times. The J gene is TRBJ1-3, the V gene TRBV7-3; D call uncertain. This CDR3 is 13 amino acids long. With 8 bases removed from V and 0 bases from J, the gap between germline ends came to 8 bases. CDR1 and CDR2 from the germline V gene are SGHTA and FQGTGA. As DNA, the CDR3 is TGTGCCAGCGGACCCGGCTCTGGAAACACCATATATTTT. This codes for CASGPGSGNTIYF.

As for this clonotype: Possible read error: a much larger clone is one base away. This chain connects TRBV29-1 to TRBJ2-2, with unresolved D. Germline values: CDR1 SQVTM, CDR2 ANQGSEA. The CDR3 length is 13 residues. The DNA for the CDR3 is TGCAGCGTTGGAGGTTCGGGCACCGTGGAGCTGTTTTTT. Its protein is CSVGGSGTVELFF.

This clonotype was detected only a few times. The J gene is TRBJ2-7, the V gene TRBV11-2, with D uncertain. Germline-derived CDR1 and CDR2 are SGHAT and FQNNGV. This CDR3 region has 13 residues. V was cut by 4 bases and J by 4 bases, with 11 bases left in between. CDR3 coding DNA: TGTGCCAGCAGCTCGACCAGTTTTTACGAGCAGTACTTC. This gives the protein CASSSTSFYEQYF.

This chain connects TRBV7-9 to TRBJ1-1; 7 bases match TRBD1. The germline gives CDR1 SEHNR, CDR2 FQNEAQ (reference sequence). The CDR3 runs 16 residues. With V trimmed by 5 bases and J by 3 bases, 12 bases remained unmatched. The CDR3 DNA reads as TGTGCCAGCAGCACCAACTGGGAGGGGGCCGACACTGAAGCTTTCTTT. This codes for CASSTNWEGADTEAFF.

The rearrangement links TRBV7-2 to TRBJ2-3; TRBD1 might be the D (5 bases). This CDR3 contains 13 residues. Germline CDR1 SGHTA, CDR2 FQGNSA. Trimming left V 5 bases short and J 2 bases short, with 8 bases between. The CDR3 sequence is CASSRQHTDTQYF. As DNA, the CDR3 is TGTGCCAGCAGCCGACAGCACACAGATACGCAGTATTTT.

This clonotype occurred many times. The rearrangement joins TRBV5-1 to TRBJ2-2, with unresolved D. The V and J ends lost 6 bases and 0 bases respectively, with 9 bases between them. CDR3 length equals 14 residues. From germline, CDR1 is SGHRS and CDR2 YFSETQ. CDR3 DNA sequence: TGCGCCAGCAAGGACGGCCCGAACACCGGGGAGCTGTTTTTT. Translation: CASKDGPNTGELFF.

The V gene is TRBV20-1, the J gene TRBJ2-5, with D uncertain. Germline V gene data show CDR1 as DFQATT and CDR2 as SNEGSKA (reference sequence). This CDR3 is 14 amino acids long. Trimming took off 5 bases at V and 0 bases at J, with 13 bases between the two ends. In nucleotides, the CDR3 is TGCAGTGCTGCGGTACGGCGGTACCAAGAGACCCAGTACTTC. Translating it yields CSAAVRRYQETQYF.

V and J are TRBV10-3 and TRBJ2-1; 9 bases map to TRBD1. The length of the CDR3 is 17 residues. V trimming: 4 bases; J trimming: 8 bases; junction bases outside the gene matches: 15. Germline V lookup: CDR1 ENHRY, CDR2 SYGVKD. The CDR3 DNA follows: TGTGCCATCAGTGGACAATCACCGGGACAGGGAAGAGATGAGCAGTTCTTC. Translating it yields CAISGQSPGQGRDEQFF.

This clonotype has just a few counts. The V and J genes are TRBV29-1 and TRBJ2-7; 13 nucleotides align to TRBD2. Losses at the gene ends were 5 bases for V and 3 bases for J; bases not matched to a gene: 7. Germline-derived CDR1 and CDR2 are SQVTM and ANQGSEA. The CDR3 has 15 amino acids. The CDR3 nucleotides are TGCAGCGTTCAAGGGACTAGCGGGAACGTCTACGAGCAGTACTTC. It yields the protein CSVQGTSGNVYEQYF.

J is TRBJ1-1 and V is TRBV29-1, with 7 bases that match TRBD1. The CDR3 sequence is 13 residues long. The ends lost 8 bases at V and 0 bases at J; junction bases unmatched: 6. CDR1 SQVTM and CDR2 ANQGSEA come from the germline V gene. Here the CDR3 reads CSSETGMNTEAFF. The CDR3 coding sequence is TGCAGCTCCGAGACAGGGATGAACACTGAAGCTTTCTTT.

This rearrangement joins TRBV12-3 or TRBV12-4 to TRBJ2-5, with D maybe TRBD2 (6 bases). The V and J ends lost 4 bases and 5 bases respectively, with 11 bases between them. CDR3 length: 13 amino acids. Written as DNA, the CDR3 is TGTGCCAGCAGTTCGCGGGATGTCGAGACCCAGTACTTC. This gives the protein CASSSRDVETQYF.

The chain combines TRBV30 with TRBJ2-2, with a possible D match to TRBD2 (6 bases). V shed 3 bases and J shed 6 bases, with 17 bases lying between them. Germline V gene lookup returns CDR1 GTSNPN and CDR2 SVGIG (reference sequence). This CDR3 contains 15 residues. The CDR3 here is CAWRFSGGKAGELFF. In DNA, the CDR3 is TGTGCCTGGAGGTTTTCGGGCGGGAAGGCCGGGGAGCTGTTTTTT.

This clonotype was seen repeatedly, ten times or more. The chain has TRBV5-6 and TRBJ2-4; D possibly corresponds to TRBD2 (6 bases). V was pared by 2 bases and J by 1 base, with 13 bases between. The CDR3 is 16 amino acids. Per the germline V gene, CDR1 is SGHDT and CDR2 is YYEEEE. The CDR3 DNA reads TGTGCCAGCAGCTTTCTCTCGGCGGGGGCCAAAAACATTCAGTACTTC. It is translated as CASSFLSAGAKNIQYF.

This clonotype was recorded a few times. V usage is TRBV6-1 and J usage is TRBJ1-1; the D gene is possibly TRBD1 (5 bases). This CDR3 is built from 13 residues. V dropped 3 bases and J dropped 7 bases, with 12 bases sitting between them. Germline assignment: CDR1 MNHNS and CDR2 SASEGT. The CDR3 sequence is CASSERPGGEAFF. The CDR3 DNA is TGTGCCAGCAGTGAGAGACCTGGGGGTGAAGCTTTCTTT.

This clonotype was detected ten times or more. This rearrangement joins TRBV27 to TRBJ1-5, with 8 bases lining up with TRBD1. Germline lookup yields CDR1 MNHEY and CDR2 SMNVEV (reference sequence). CDR3 length: 14 residues. V lost 5 bases to trimming and J lost 5 bases; unmatched junction nucleotides: 5. The CDR3 bases are TGTGCCAGCAGTGCGTCAGGGGGCGATCAGCCCCAGCATTTT. This translates into CASSASGGDQPQHF.

The V gene is TRBV20-1, the J gene TRBJ2-1; 11 bases match TRBD2. Germline lookup yields CDR1 DFQATT and CDR2 SNEGSKA (reference sequence). The CDR3 loop spans 15 amino acids. V trimming: 3 bases; J trimming: 6 bases; junction bases outside the gene matches: 7. The CDR3: CSASPPGLAVNEQFF. CDR3 DNA sequence: TGCAGTGCTAGCCCTCCGGGACTAGCGGTCAATGAGCAGTTCTTC.

This rearrangement joins TRBV4-3 to TRBJ2-1, with D perhaps TRBD2 (6 bases). Germline loops: CDR1 LGHNA, CDR2 YSLEER. The V gene lost 3 bases and the J gene lost 15 bases, with 21 bases spanning the gap. This CDR3 contains 14 residues. CDR3 sequence: CASSHRTRDGGRFF. DNA of the CDR3: TGCGCCAGCAGCCACCGGACCCGGGACGGAGGGCGGTTCTTC.

The chain is built from TRBV12-3 or TRBV12-4 and TRBJ2-1; possibly TRBD2 for D (6 bases). V was pared by 8 bases and J by 3 bases, with 11 bases between. The CDR3 consists of 13 residues. The CDR3 sequence is CASGPEGYNEQFF. The CDR3 DNA sequence: TGTGCCAGCGGCCCGGAGGGCTACAATGAGCAGTTCTTC.

The sample holds a few counts of this clonotype. This chain uses TRBV3-1 with TRBJ2-3; the D is unclear. From germline, CDR1 is LGHDT and CDR2 YNNKEL (reference sequence). The CDR3 extends over 13 amino acids. The ends were cut back, 4 bases at V and 2 bases at J, with 7 bases in the middle. The CDR3 region has the DNA TGTGCCAGCAGCCGCCGGACCACAGATACGCAGTATTTT. Translated, it gives CASSRRTTDTQYF.

The table lists this clonotype with a few counts. The chain combines TRBV18 with TRBJ1-1; D not certain. CDR1 and CDR2 from the germline V gene are KGHSH and LQKENI. CDR3 length equals 12 residues. Deletions cut 4 bases from V and 6 bases from J, with 9 bases between. DNA of the CDR3: TGTGCCAGCTCACGGTACGGGGCTGAAGCTTTCTTT. Translating it yields CASSRYGAEAFF.

The genes are TRBV4-2 and TRBJ2-1; 15 bases are shared with TRBD2. The V gene's germline CDR1 is LGHNA and CDR2 YNFKEQ. This CDR3 has 17 residues. With V trimmed by 3 bases and J by 12 bases, 12 bases remained unmatched. CDR3 nucleotides: TGTGCCAGCAGCCAGGAAACCGGGACTAGCGGGGGGTTGAGGCAGTTCTTC. This gives the protein CASSQETGTSGGLRQFF.

This chain uses TRBV19 with TRBJ2-1; D is possibly TRBD2 (6 bases). Per germline, CDR1 LNHDA and CDR2 SQIVND (reference sequence). V gave up 5 bases and J gave up 3 bases, with 17 bases separating them. The CDR3 is made up of 16 amino acids. The chain's CDR3 is CASSVEGQGDYNEQFF. The DNA of the CDR3 is TGTGCCAGTAGTGTGGAGGGCCAAGGCGACTACAATGAGCAGTTCTTC.

This clonotype was counted a few times. The chain couples TRBV27 to TRBJ1-1; the D is unclear. This CDR3 has 17 amino acids. Between the trimmed V and J ends, which lost 2 bases and 1 base, there was a span of 17 bases. Germline lookup yields CDR1 MNHEY and CDR2 SMNVEV (reference sequence). As DNA, the CDR3 is TGTGCCAGCAGTTTAGCCTATTCTGGGAGAAGGAACACTGAAGCTTTCTTT. Translating gives CASSLAYSGRRNTEAFF.

The V and J genes are TRBV2 and TRBJ1-1; TRBD1 is a possible D gene (6 bases). CDR3 size: 12 residues. Germline CDR1 and CDR2: SNHLY and FYNNEI. Between the trimmed V and J ends, which lost 11 bases and 6 bases, there was a span of 16 bases. The CDR3 protein is CAQAGGGPEAFF. CDR3 coding DNA: TGTGCCCAAGCAGGCGGGGGCCCTGAAGCTTTCTTT.

This clonotype was detected once. This rearrangement joins TRBV5-1 to TRBJ2-2; TRBD2 might be the D (7 bases). Trimming took off 7 bases at V and 0 bases at J, with 13 bases between the two ends. The germline CDR1 and CDR2 sequences are SGHRS and YFSETQ. The CDR3 loop spans 15 amino acids. In DNA, the CDR3 is TGCGCCAGCTCGAACGGGGGGCCGAACACCGGGGAGCTGTTTTTT. This gives the protein CASSNGGPNTGELFF.

Ten or more counts support this clonotype. The V and J genes are TRBV5-6 and TRBJ2-2; 10 bases align to TRBD2. Losses at the gene ends were 4 bases for V and 4 bases for J; bases not matched to a gene: 4. CDR3 length: 15 residues. Germline-derived CDR1 and CDR2 are SGHDT and YYEEEE. CDR3 nucleotide sequence: TGTGCCAGCAGCAAACTAGCGGGAACCACCGGGGAGCTGTTTTTT. Amino acid sequence: CASSKLAGTTGELFF.

In its sample, this clonotype was seen a few times. CDR3 in amino acids: CASSQAHRGSNQPQHF. CDR3 in DNA: TGCGCCAGCAGCCAAGCTCACAGGGGAAGCAATCAGCCCCAGCATTTT. The chain is built from TRBV4-3 and TRBJ1-5; TRBD1 agrees at 7 bases. CDR1 and CDR2 (germline): LGHNA, YSLEER. The length of the CDR3 is 16 residues. The ends lost 1 base at V and 1 base at J; junction bases unmatched: 4.